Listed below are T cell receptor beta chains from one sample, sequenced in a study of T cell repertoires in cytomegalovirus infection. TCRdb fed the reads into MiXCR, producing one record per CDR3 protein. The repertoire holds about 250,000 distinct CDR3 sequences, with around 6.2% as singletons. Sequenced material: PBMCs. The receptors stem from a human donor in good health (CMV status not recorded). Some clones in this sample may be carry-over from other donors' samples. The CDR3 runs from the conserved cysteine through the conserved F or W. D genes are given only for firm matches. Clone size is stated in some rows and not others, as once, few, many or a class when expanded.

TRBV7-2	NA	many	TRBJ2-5	CASSFPPRLRQETQYF	TGTGCCAGCAGCTTCCCCCCCCGGCTGAGGCAAGAGACCCAGTACTTC
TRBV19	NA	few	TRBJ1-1	CASSGSGRDPMNTEAFF	TGTGCCAGTAGTGGGTCTGGCCGGGACCCAATGAACACTGAAGCTTTCTTT
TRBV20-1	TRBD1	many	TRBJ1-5	CSARGQGDQPQHF	TGCAGTGCTAGGGGACAGGGAGACCAGCCCCAGCATTTT
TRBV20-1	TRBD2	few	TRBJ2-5	CSASSSAGVQETQYF	TGCAGTGCTAGTTCCTCGGCGGGGGTTCAAGAGACCCAGTACTTC
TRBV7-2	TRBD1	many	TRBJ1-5	CASSPRQGADQPQHF	TGTGCCAGCAGTCCAAGACAGGGGGCCGATCAGCCCCAGCATTTT
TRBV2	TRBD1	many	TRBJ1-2	CASSEALKTGVHGYTF	TGTGCCAGCAGTGAAGCGCTTAAGACAGGGGTTCATGGCTACACCTTC
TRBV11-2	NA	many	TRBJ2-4	CASGPGSSLLQYF	TGTGCCAGCGGCCCCGGGTCCTCCTTGCTCCAGTACTTC
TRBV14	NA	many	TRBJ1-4	CASSRRVVRDEKLFF	TGTGCCAGCAGCCGGAGAGTAGTCAGGGATGAAAAACTGTTTTTT
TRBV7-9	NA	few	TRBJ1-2	CASSVVGTTSNYGYTF	TGTGCCAGCAGCGTCGTGGGGACAACCTCTAACTATGGCTACACCTTC
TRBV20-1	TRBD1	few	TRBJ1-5	CSARRGDRGLGNQPQHF	TGCAGTGCACGAAGGGGGGACAGGGGGCTCGGGAATCAGCCCCAGCATTTT
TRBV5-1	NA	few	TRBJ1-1	CASSLAWVGAEAFF	TGCGCCAGCAGCTTGGCCTGGGTTGGAGCTGAAGCTTTCTTT
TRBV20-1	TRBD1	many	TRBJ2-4	CSANPGQGTKNIQYF	TGCAGTGCTAATCCGGGACAGGGTACCAAAAACATTCAGTACTTC
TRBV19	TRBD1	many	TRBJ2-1	CASSGVPGQTLSSYNEQFF	TGTGCCAGTAGTGGAGTCCCGGGACAGACTTTGAGCTCCTACAATGAGCAGTTCTTC
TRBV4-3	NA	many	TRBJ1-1	CASSQDPEGGTEAFF	TGCGCCAGCAGCCAAGATCCGGAGGGGGGCACTGAAGCTTTCTTT
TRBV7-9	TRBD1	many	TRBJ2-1	CASSPPRGRGQNEQFF	TGTGCCAGCAGCCCCCCCCGGGGCAGGGGGCAAAATGAGCAGTTCTTC
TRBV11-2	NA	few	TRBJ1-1	CASSFPIMNTEAFF	TGTGCCAGCAGCTTTCCCATTATGAACACTGAAGCTTTCTTT
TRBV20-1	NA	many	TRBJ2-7	CSAGRNPRQAHEQYF	TGCAGTGCTGGACGGAACCCAAGACAGGCCCACGAGCAGTACTTC
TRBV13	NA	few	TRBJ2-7	CASSLSDIHEQYF	TGTGCCAGCAGCTTATCAGATATCCACGAGCAGTACTTC
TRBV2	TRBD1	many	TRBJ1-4	CASNVQGDEKLFF	TGTGCCAGCAATGTTCAGGGGGATGAAAAACTGTTTTTT
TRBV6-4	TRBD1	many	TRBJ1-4	CASGLPGQAIYNEKLFF	TGTGCCAGTGGATTACCGGGACAGGCGATTTATAATGAAAAACTGTTTTTT
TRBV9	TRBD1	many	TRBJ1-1	CASSPRGQGETDTEAFF	TGTGCCAGCAGCCCCCGGGGACAGGGGGAAACGGACACTGAAGCTTTCTTT
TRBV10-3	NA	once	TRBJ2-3	CAISPQAFFQGPGDTQYF	TGTGCCATCAGCCCCCAGGCCTTTTTCCAGGGCCCCGGGGATACGCAGTATTTT
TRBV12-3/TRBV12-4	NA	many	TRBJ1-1	CASTDDRPQTEAFF	TGTGCCAGCACCGACGACAGACCTCAGACTGAAGCTTTCTTT
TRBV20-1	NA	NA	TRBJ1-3	CSARSEGWSGNTIYF	TGCAGTGCCAGAAGCGAGGGTTGGTCTGGAAACACCATATATTTT
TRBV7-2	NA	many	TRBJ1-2	CASSRRTTGPMRGYTF	TGTGCCAGCAGCCGTCGGACTACAGGGCCGATGAGGGGCTACACCTTC
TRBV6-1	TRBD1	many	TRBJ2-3	CASEGQDPSSTDTQYF	TGTGCCAGCGAAGGACAGGATCCCTCTAGCACAGATACGCAGTATTTT
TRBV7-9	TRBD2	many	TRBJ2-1	CASSREVNEQFF	TGTGCCAGCAGCCGGGAGGTCAATGAGCAGTTCTTC
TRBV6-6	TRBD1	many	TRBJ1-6	CASSSTGDNSPLHF	TGTGCCAGCAGTTCTACAGGGGACAATTCACCCCTCCACTTT
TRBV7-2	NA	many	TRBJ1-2	CASSSVGGGYGYTF	TGTGCCAGCAGCTCAGTTGGGGGTGGCTATGGCTACACCTTC